The 14 T cell receptor beta chains below come from one sample, sequenced in a study of shared clonotypes between healthy human individuals. Sequencing was performed with immunoSEQ multiplex PCR; in TCRdb, only in-frame clones are kept and a portion is missing. Of about 680,000 clones listed, just over 90% were seen once; the top ten hold about 24%. CD45RO-negative CD8 cells positively selected for CCR7 made up the naive population, which excluded terminally differentiated effector memory CD45RA+ cells. What was sequenced was naive CD8+ T cells sorted from blood. These receptors originate from a man aged 25 to 45 in good health.

The chain couples TRBV10-1 to TRBJ2-7, with 7 bases matching TRBD1. V was pared by 2 bases and J by 3 bases, with 4 bases of the junction left unmatched. The CDR3 contains 14 residues. CDR1 and CDR2 (germline): WNHNN, SYGVQD (reference sequence). CDR3 in amino acids: CASSEGDSLYEQYF. Written as DNA, the CDR3 is TGCGCCAGCAGTGAGGGGGACAGCCTCTACGAGCAGTACTTC.

This chain connects TRBV30 to TRBJ2-7; possibly TRBD1 for D (6 bases). The CDR3 has 14 amino acids. Trimming removed 2 bases at V and 3 bases at J, with 14 bases between. Per the germline V gene, CDR1 is GTSNPN and CDR2 is SVGIG (reference sequence). The CDR3 coding sequence is TGTGCCTGGAGTCAACAGGGTAATATCTACGAGCAGTACTTC. Amino acids: CAWSQQGNIYEQYF.

The CDR3 coding sequence is TGCAGCGTTACCCGGACAGACTACAATGAGCAGTTCTTC. Translating it yields CSVTRTDYNEQFF. V and J are TRBV29-1 and TRBJ2-1; D possibly corresponds to TRBD1 (6 bases). Trimming pared 5 bases from V and 3 bases from J, leaving 11 bases between. CDR1 and CDR2 (germline): SQVTM, ANQGSEA. This CDR3 has 13 amino acids.

The chain couples TRBV9 to TRBJ2-5, with D possibly TRBD1 on 5 matching bases. This CDR3 has 15 amino acids. V was trimmed by 0 bases and J by 5 bases, leaving 14 bases between them. CDR1 and CDR2 from the germline V gene are SGDLS and YYNGEE. CDR3 nucleotide sequence: TGTGCCAGCAGCGTAGAGGGGTTTCCCCGCGAGACCCAGTACTTC. Translation gives CASSVEGFPRETQYF.

The chain combines TRBV19 with TRBJ2-2; D call uncertain. The CDR3 has 18 amino acids. Per germline, CDR1 LNHDA and CDR2 SQIVND (reference sequence). Trimming took 6 bases from V and 0 from J, leaving 20 bases between them. CDR3 loop: CASRHKLRERSNTGELFF. CDR3 bases: TGTGCCAGTAGGCACAAGTTAAGGGAACGCTCGAACACCGGGGAGCTGTTTTTT.

The sample holds one count of this clone. The rearrangement uses TRBV11-3 and TRBJ2-1; D is undetermined. There are 12 residues in the CDR3. Trimming pared 2 bases from V and 6 bases from J, leaving 5 bases between. Germline assignment: CDR1 SGHNT and CDR2 YENEEA. The CDR3 nucleotides read TGTGCCAGCAGCTTATTAGGCAATGAGCAGTTCTTC. Residues: CASSLLGNEQFF.

The chain combines TRBV13 with TRBJ2-1; TRBD2 aligns across 11 bases. The CDR3 loop spans 15 amino acids. The germline gives CDR1 PRHDT, CDR2 FYEKMQ (reference sequence). V shed 1 base, J shed 5 bases, and the junction held 1 base outside the gene matches. Here the CDR3 DNA reads TGTGCCAGCAGCTTAGCACTAGCGGGGGACAATGAGCAGTTCTTC. The encoded protein is CASSLALAGDNEQFF. Looking up the rest from reference TRBV13 and TRBJ2-1 gives the full variable domain: AAGVIQSPRHLIKEKRETATLKCYPIPRHDTVYWYQQGPGQDPQFLISFYEKMQSDKGSIPDRFSAQQFSDYHSELNMSSLELGDSALYFCASSLALAGDNEQFFGPGTRLTVL.

The rearrangement joins TRBV6-1 to TRBJ1-2; no clear D gene. Germline CDR1 and CDR2: MNHNS and SASEGT. V was clipped by 8 bases and J by 1 base, with 11 bases between them. The CDR3 totals 13 residues. The CDR3 coding sequence is TGTGCCAGCGCTGACTTACTTAACTATGGCTACACCTTC. Encoded protein: CASADLLNYGYTF.

V and J are TRBV5-3 and TRBJ2-2; TRBD2 matches at 15 bases. TRBV5-3 qualifies as an ORF whose function is uncertain. The CDR3 is made up of 21 amino acids. The trim removed 2 bases at V and 4 bases at J, leaving 15 bases unmatched. The CDR3 coding sequence is TGTGCCAGAAGCTTTGGAGTCGGGACTAGCGGGAGGAACTTCCTCACCGGGGAGCTGTTTTTT. Residues: CARSFGVGTSGRNFLTGELFF.

V and J are TRBV28 and TRBJ2-1, with 12 positions matching TRBD2. J lost 5 bases, V lost 6 bases, and 11 bases had no gene match. CDR1 and CDR2 from the germline V gene are MDHEN and SYDVKM. This CDR3 has 17 residues. CDR3 sequence: CASSNLTLAGGNNEQFF. CDR3 coding DNA: TGTGCCAGCAGCAACCTTACCCTAGCGGGAGGGAACAATGAGCAGTTCTTC.

This clone was counted a single time. The J gene is TRBJ2-2, the V gene TRBV7-9; 11 bases agree with TRBD2. The junction had 6 bases not matched to a gene; V was cut back by 2 bases and J by 1 base. This CDR3 has 18 residues. The V gene's germline CDR1 is SEHNR and CDR2 FQNEAQ (reference sequence). CDR3 sequence reads: CASSLPPGLAVNTGELFF. The CDR3 nucleotides are TGTGCCAGCAGCTTACCCCCGGGACTAGCGGTGAACACCGGGGAGCTGTTTTTT.

J is TRBJ2-5 and V is TRBV13, with 11 positions matching TRBD1. V was clipped by 4 bases and J by 3 bases; unmatched bases: 4. This CDR3 region has 15 residues. Germline V gives CDR1 PRHDT, CDR2 FYEKMQ (reference sequence). In nucleotides, the CDR3 is TGTGCCAGCAGCTCTAGGGACAGGGGGGAAGAGACCCAGTACTTC. Its translation is CASSSRDRGEETQYF.

The chain links TRBV10-1 to TRBJ2-3, with D uncertain. The CDR3 extends over 13 amino acids. Germline V lookup: CDR1 WNHNN, CDR2 SYGVQD (reference sequence). The V gene lost 8 bases and the J gene lost 0 bases, with 9 bases spanning the gap. CDR3 residues: CASASTSTDTQYF. As DNA, the CDR3 is TGCGCCAGCGCCTCCACTAGCACAGATACGCAGTATTTT.

The chain combines TRBV27 with TRBJ2-7; 8 bases map to TRBD2. V shed 0 bases, J shed 0 bases, and the junction held 13 bases outside the gene matches. This CDR3 spans 19 amino acids. Germline assignment: CDR1 MNHEY and CDR2 SMNVEV (reference sequence). CDR3 sequence: CASSLSSGWLAGYSYEQYF. The DNA for the CDR3 is TGTGCCAGCAGTTTATCGTCTGGGTGGCTAGCGGGTTACTCCTACGAGCAGTACTTC.